This T cell receptor beta chain was documented in a study of Graves' ophthalmopathy and Graves' hyperthyroidism. About the research overall: No treatment had been given when peripheral blood was collected at initial diagnosis.

It was from 8 to 10 ml of fresh peripheral blood that the PBMCs came. Amplification of the TCR beta CDR3 regions used RNA transcripts (as template). The first-round RT-PCR employed HTBI primers together with the Qiagen OneStep RT-PCR kit. A multiplex PCR was then performed as the second round. Via MiXCR, TCRdb re-called the multiplex PCR reads, giving one row per CDR3 protein. Counted here are around 40,000 distinct CDR3 sequences, approximately 52% occurring once; the ten biggest clones make up 18%. About this clonotype itself: An end of the junction does not agree with germline; a read error may underlie this.

This TCR was sampled from an adult man with Graves' ophthalmopathy. Sequencing was done on a sample of peripheral blood.

For the CDR3, the DNA is TGTGCCAGTACCCCCAGGGTGATGAACACCGGGGAGCTGTCTTGG. Protein: CASTPRVMNTGELSW. The chain combines TRBV19 with TRBJ2-2, with D possibly being TRBD1 or TRBD2 (5 bases each). There are 15 residues in the CDR3. Germline V gives CDR1 LNHDA, CDR2 SQIVND (reference sequence).